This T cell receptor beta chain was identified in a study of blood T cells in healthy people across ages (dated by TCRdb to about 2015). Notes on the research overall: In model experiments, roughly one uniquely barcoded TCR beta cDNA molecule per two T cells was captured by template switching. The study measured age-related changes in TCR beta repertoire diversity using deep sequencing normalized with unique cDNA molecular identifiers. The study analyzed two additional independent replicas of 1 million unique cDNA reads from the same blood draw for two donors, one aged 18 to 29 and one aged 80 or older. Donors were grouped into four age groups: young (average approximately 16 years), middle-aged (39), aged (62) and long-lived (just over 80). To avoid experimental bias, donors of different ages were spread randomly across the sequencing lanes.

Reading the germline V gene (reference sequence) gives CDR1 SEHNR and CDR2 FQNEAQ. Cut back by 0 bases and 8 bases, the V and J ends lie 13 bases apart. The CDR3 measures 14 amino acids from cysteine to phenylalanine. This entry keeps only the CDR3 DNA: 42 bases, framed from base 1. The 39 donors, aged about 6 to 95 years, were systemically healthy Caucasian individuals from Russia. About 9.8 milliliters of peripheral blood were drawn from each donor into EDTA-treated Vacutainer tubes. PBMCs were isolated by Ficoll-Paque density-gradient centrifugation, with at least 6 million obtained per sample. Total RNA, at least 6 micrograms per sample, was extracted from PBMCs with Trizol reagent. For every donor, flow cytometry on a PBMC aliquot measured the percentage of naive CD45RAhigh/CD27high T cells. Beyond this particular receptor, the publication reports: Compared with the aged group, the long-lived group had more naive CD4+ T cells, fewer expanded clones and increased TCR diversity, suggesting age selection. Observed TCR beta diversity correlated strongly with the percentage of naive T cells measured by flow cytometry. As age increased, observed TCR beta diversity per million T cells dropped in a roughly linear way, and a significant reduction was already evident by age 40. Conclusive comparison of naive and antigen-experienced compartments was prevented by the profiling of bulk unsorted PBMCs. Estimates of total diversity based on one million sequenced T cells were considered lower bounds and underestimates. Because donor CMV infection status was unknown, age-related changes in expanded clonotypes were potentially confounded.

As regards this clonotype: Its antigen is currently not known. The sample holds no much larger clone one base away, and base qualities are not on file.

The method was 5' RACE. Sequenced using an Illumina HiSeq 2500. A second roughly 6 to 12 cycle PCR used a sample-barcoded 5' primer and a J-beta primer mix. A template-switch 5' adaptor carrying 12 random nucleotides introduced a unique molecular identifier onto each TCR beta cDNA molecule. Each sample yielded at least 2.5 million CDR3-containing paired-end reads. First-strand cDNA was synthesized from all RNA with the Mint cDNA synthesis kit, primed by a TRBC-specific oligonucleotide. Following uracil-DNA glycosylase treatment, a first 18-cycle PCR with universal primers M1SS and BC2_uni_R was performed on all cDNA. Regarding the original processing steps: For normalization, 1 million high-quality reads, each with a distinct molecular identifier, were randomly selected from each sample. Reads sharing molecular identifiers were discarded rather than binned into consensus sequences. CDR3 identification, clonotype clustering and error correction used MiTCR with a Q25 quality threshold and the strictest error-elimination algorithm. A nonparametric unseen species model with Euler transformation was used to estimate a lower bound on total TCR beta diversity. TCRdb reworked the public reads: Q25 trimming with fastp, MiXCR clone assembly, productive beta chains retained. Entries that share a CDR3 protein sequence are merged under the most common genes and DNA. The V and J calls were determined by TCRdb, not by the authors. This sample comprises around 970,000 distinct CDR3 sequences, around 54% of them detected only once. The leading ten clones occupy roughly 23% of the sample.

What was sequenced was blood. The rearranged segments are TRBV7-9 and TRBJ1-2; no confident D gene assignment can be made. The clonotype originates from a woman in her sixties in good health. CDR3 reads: CASSLALAVYGYTF. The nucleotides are TGTGCCAGCAGCTTAGCGTTGGCAGTTTACGGCTACACCTTC.